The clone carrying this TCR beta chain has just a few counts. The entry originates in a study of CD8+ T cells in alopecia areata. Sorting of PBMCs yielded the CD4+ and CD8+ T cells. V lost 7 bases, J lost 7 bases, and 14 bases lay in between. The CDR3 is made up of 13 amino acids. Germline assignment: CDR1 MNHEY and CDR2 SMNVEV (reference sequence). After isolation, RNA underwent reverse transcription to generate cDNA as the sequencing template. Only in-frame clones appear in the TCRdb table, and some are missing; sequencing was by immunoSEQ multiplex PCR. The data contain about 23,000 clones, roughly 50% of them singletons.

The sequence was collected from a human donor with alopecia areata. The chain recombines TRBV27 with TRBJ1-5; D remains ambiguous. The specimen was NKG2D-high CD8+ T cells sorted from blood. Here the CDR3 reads CASTSAPGQPQHF. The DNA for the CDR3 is TGTGCCAGCACCTCCGCGCCGGGGCAGCCCCAGCATTTT.